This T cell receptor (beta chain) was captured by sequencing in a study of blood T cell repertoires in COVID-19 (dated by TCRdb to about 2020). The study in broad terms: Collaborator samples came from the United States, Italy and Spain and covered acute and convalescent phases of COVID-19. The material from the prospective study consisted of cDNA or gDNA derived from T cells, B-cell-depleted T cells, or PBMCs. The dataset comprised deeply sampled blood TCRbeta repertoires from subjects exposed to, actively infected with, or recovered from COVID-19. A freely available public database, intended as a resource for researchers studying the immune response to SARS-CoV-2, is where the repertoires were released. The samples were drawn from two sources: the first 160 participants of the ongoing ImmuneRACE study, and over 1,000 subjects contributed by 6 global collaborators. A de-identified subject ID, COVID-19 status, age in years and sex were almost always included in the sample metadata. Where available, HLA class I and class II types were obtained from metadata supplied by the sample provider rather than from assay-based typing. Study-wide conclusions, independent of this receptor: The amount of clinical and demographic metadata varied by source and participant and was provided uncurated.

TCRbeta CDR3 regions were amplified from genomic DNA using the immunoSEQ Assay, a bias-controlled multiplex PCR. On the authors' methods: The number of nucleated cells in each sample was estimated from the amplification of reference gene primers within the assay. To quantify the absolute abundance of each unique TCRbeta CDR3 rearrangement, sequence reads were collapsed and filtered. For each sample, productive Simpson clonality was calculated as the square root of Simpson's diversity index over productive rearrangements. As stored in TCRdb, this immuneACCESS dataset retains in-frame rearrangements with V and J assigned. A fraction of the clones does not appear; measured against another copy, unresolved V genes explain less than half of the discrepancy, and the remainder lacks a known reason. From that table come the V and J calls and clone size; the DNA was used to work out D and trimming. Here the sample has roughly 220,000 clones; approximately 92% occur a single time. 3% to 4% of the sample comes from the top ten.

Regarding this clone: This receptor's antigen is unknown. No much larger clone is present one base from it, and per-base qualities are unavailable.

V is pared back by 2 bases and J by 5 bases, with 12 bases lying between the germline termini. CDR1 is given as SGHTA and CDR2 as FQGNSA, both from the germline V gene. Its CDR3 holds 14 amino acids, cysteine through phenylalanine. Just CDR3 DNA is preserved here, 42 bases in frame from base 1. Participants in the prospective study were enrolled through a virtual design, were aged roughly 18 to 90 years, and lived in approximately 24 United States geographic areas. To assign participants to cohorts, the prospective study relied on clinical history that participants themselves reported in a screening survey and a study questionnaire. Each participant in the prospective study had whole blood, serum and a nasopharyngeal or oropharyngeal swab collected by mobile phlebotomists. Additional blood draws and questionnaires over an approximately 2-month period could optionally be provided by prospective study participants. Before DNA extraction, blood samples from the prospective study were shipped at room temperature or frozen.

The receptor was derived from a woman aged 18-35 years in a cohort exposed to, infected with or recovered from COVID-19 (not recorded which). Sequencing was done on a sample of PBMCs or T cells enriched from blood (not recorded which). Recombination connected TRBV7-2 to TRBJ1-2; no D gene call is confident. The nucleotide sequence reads TGTGCCAGCAGCTTACGAGAGTCTCCATATGGCTACACCTTC. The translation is CASSLRESPYGYTF.